A single sample gave rise to the 17 T cell receptor beta chains below, sequenced in a study of PD-1 blockade in classical Hodgkin lymphoma. All the patients suffered relapse after autologous stem cell transplantation, and brentuximab vedotin exposure differed. Produced via immunoSEQ multiplex PCR; TCRdb's table is partial and in-frame only. The data hold just over 60,000 clones, with about 87% observed a single time. The starting material was peripheral blood mononuclear cells (PBMCs), obtained at baseline. The receptors were sampled from a human donor with classical Hodgkin lymphoma.

This chain connects TRBV19 to TRBJ1-1, with a weak D call TRBD1 (6 bases). V lost 6 bases to trimming and J lost 1 base, with 12 bases between them. CDR1 and CDR2 from the germline V gene are LNHDA and SQIVND (reference sequence). CDR3 length: 14 residues. This chain's CDR3 is CASRRTGQNTEAFF. The CDR3 DNA reads TGTGCCAGTAGAAGAACGGGACAGAACACTGAAGCTTTCTTT.

V and J are TRBV4-1 and TRBJ1-6; the D gene is possibly TRBD1 (5 bases). Looked up from germline, CDR1 is MGHRA and CDR2 is YSYEKL. The CDR3 length is 17 residues. The V gene lost 0 bases and the J gene lost 3 bases, with 12 bases spanning the gap. CDR3 sequence (DNA): TGCGCCAGCAGCCAAGATGGGCGGGGGTTCTATAATTCACCCCTCCACTTT. This encodes CASSQDGRGFYNSPLHF.

The chain recombines TRBV4-2 with TRBJ2-3; the match to TRBD2 covers 10 bases. The CDR3 is made up of 16 amino acids. V lost 1 base and J lost 5; bases outside the gene matches: 6. In germline, CDR1 is LGHNA, CDR2 YNFKEQ. This CDR3 is CASSQVPSGGGDTQYF. For the CDR3, the DNA is TGTGCCAGCAGCCAAGTCCCTAGCGGGGGTGGAGATACGCAGTATTTT.

The chain is built from TRBV14 and TRBJ1-2; no definite D call. CDR3 size: 14 residues. The germline V and J ends were trimmed by 0 bases and 4 bases, with 9 bases remaining between them. Germline CDR1 SGHDN, CDR2 FVKESK. The CDR3: CASSQDSRGYGYTF. CDR3 DNA sequence: TGTGCCAGCAGCCAAGATTCTCGCGGCTATGGCTACACCTTC.

The V call is TRBV6-4, the J call TRBJ2-3; TRBD1 matches at 11 bases. The CDR3 has 15 residues. V was pared by 5 bases and J by 6 bases, with 7 bases of the junction left unmatched. Per the germline V gene, CDR1 is MRHNA and CDR2 is SNTAGT. The CDR3 sequence is CASSRGQGEPDTQYF. The CDR3 DNA sequence: TGTGCCAGCAGTCGGGGACAGGGGGAGCCGGATACGCAGTATTTT.

The chain combines TRBV27 with TRBJ2-5; D is unclear. Deletions cut 7 bases from V and 5 bases from J, with 11 bases between. CDR1 is MNHEY, CDR2 SMNVEV, per germline (reference sequence). This CDR3 contains 12 residues. The CDR3 reads CASMGMGETQYF. In nucleotides, the CDR3 is TGTGCCAGCATGGGGATGGGGGAGACCCAGTACTTC.

V is TRBV6-6 and J is TRBJ1-3; D unclear. The CDR3 runs to 13 residues. Germline V gene lookup returns CDR1 MNHNY and CDR2 SVGAGI (reference sequence). V was cut by 4 bases and J by 0 bases, with 4 bases left in between. In DNA, the CDR3 is TGTGCCAGCAGTTCCCACTCTGGAAACACCATATATTTT. It codes for CASSSHSGNTIYF.

Only a few counts were recorded for this clone. This chain links TRBV2 with TRBJ1-3; 8 bases fit TRBD1. The V and J ends lost 8 bases and 10 bases, in that order; junction bases with no gene match: 10. The germline V gene has CDR1 SNHLY and CDR2 FYNNEI. The CDR3 length is 13 residues. CDR3 amino acids: CASLRAQGGTIYF. The CDR3 bases are TGTGCCAGCCTCCGGGCACAGGGGGGAACCATATATTTT.

The J gene is TRBJ2-3, the V gene TRBV7-9, with 9 nucleotides matching TRBD2. CDR1 and CDR2 from the germline V gene are SEHNR and FQNEAQ (reference sequence). CDR3 size: 13 residues. The trim removed 5 bases at V and 14 bases at J, leaving 11 bases unmatched. The CDR3 DNA reads as TGTGCCAGCAGCCCCTATAGCGGGGGTGATCTGTATTTT. It is translated as CASSPYSGGDLYF.

V is TRBV28 and J is TRBJ1-2, with TRBD1 as a possible D gene (5 bases). The CDR3 totals 13 residues. Trimming stripped 3 bases from V and 4 bases from J, with 9 bases between. Germline V gene sequence: CDR1 MDHEN, CDR2 SYDVKM. CDR3 loop: CASSFFGGYGYTF. CDR3 coding DNA: TGTGCCAGCAGTTTCTTCGGGGGCTATGGCTACACCTTC.

V usage is TRBV7-9 and J usage is TRBJ2-1; possibly TRBD2 for D (5 bases). CDR3 length: 13 residues. The germline CDR1 and CDR2 sequences are SEHNR and FQNEAQ (reference sequence). Trimming removed 1 base from V and 13 bases from J, with 14 bases in between. The CDR3 nucleotides read TGTGCCAGCAGCTTAGTGTTGAGGGAGACCCAGTTCTTC. Translation gives CASSLVLRETQFF.

This clone was seen more than once but under ten times. This specimen includes other DNA sequences encoding the same CDR3. The chain carries TRBV7-2 and TRBJ1-2, with D perhaps TRBD1 (5 bases). The length of the CDR3 is 15 residues. Trimming removed 1 base from V and 7 bases from J, with 16 bases in between. Per germline, CDR1 SGHTA and CDR2 FQGNSA. CDR3 sequence (DNA): TGTGCCAGCAGCTTAGGGGGTGGGGCCAGGGCTGGCTACACCTTC. Protein: CASSLGGGARAGYTF.

The CDR3 sequence: CASSLIPLAGDQETQYF. The CDR3 coding sequence is TGTGCCAGCAGCCTAATCCCCCTAGCGGGGGACCAAGAGACCCAGTACTTC. This sequence joins TRBV5-6 and TRBJ2-5; 10 nucleotides align to TRBD2. Germline CDR1 is SGHDT and CDR2 is YYEEEE. The CDR3 length is 17 residues. Trimming at V came to 4 bases and at J to 0 bases, leaving 9 bases not matched to a gene.

The rearrangement links TRBV5-4 to TRBJ2-7; 13 bases align to TRBD2. CDR1 and CDR2 (germline): SGHNT, YYREEE (reference sequence). The CDR3 is 15 amino acids. V was pared by 2 bases and J by 6 bases, with 5 bases of the junction left unmatched. CDR3: CASSFGTSGVGEQYF. The CDR3 DNA sequence: TGTGCCAGCAGCTTCGGGACTAGCGGGGTAGGCGAGCAGTACTTC.

This rearrangement joins TRBV11-2 to TRBJ2-5; perhaps TRBD1 as D (6 bases). Germline V gene data show CDR1 as SGHAT and CDR2 as FQNNGV. The CDR3 is 15 amino acids. Trimming pared 5 bases from V and 1 base from J, leaving 14 bases between. The CDR3 DNA is TGTGCCAGCAGCCCGCAACAGGGAATCCAAGAGACCCAGTACTTC. Protein product: CASSPQQGIQETQYF.

J is TRBJ1-2 and V is TRBV6-4; 7 bases are shared with TRBD1. V trimming: 0 bases; J trimming: 6 bases; junction bases outside the gene matches: 10. The CDR3 sequence is 16 residues long. Germline V gene data show CDR1 as MRHNA and CDR2 as SNTAGT. The CDR3 DNA reads as TGTGCCAGCAGTGACTCGCCACAGGGGTCATATAATGGCTACACCTTC. Protein product: CASSDSPQGSYNGYTF.

This clone was counted a single time. In DNA form, the CDR3 reads TGTGCCAGCAGCTTAGAAGTAGGGGCCTACGAGCAGTACTTC. Its protein product is CASSLEVGAYEQYF. The rearrangement joins TRBV11-2 to TRBJ2-7, with a tentative D call TRBD1 (5 bases). Per the germline V gene, CDR1 is SGHAT and CDR2 is FQNNGV. V gave up 0 bases and J gave up 2 bases, with 8 bases separating them. The CDR3 extends over 14 amino acids.